The 26 T cell receptor beta chains listed next were all sequenced from one sample in a study of blood T cell repertoires in COVID-19. Some clones are missing from TCRdb's copy, which holds only in-frame ones; the method was immunoSEQ multiplex PCR. Of 54,000 or so clones in the sample, around 86% are singletons; the top ten hold roughly 25%. The sample consisted of peripheral blood. Receptor source: an elderly woman with acute or convalescent COVID-19.

The rearrangement uses TRBV7-9 and TRBJ2-1; 9 bases match TRBD2. CDR3 length: 16 amino acids. V lost 8 bases to trimming and J lost 0 bases; unmatched junction nucleotides: 8. The germline V gene encodes CDR1 SEHNR and CDR2 FQNEAQ (reference sequence). The DNA for the CDR3 is TGTGCCAGCGCCAAAGCGGGGGGAAGCTCCTACAATGAGCAGTTCTTC. Its translation is CASAKAGGSSYNEQFF.

J is TRBJ2-1 and V is TRBV30, with 7 bases aligning to TRBD2. The germline CDR1 and CDR2 sequences are GTSNPN and SVGIG (reference sequence). The CDR3 length is 14 residues. J was trimmed by 5 bases and V by 7 bases; bases with no gene match: 11. The CDR3 is CAFSGRAPNNEQFF. In DNA form, the CDR3 reads TGTGCCTTCTCGGGGAGGGCCCCAAACAATGAGCAGTTCTTC. Filled out from reference TRBV30 and TRBJ2-1, the complete variable domain reads SQTIHQWPATLVQPVGSPLSLECTVEGTSNPNLYWYRQAAGRGLQLLFYSVGIGQISSEVPQNLSASRPQDRQFILSSKKLLLSDSGFYLCAFSGRAPNNEQFFGPGTRLTVL.

The chain uses TRBV12-3 or TRBV12-4 and TRBJ1-1; 7 positions agree with TRBD1. V gave up 8 bases and J gave up 3 bases; unmatched junction bases: 6. The CDR3 length is 13 residues. The CDR3 DNA reads TGTGCCAGCGGAACAGGGGAGTACACTGAAGCTTTCTTT. This gives the protein CASGTGEYTEAFF.

This clone was seen a single time. The chain is built from TRBV2 and TRBJ2-3; D is uncertain. The CDR3 extends over 14 amino acids. In germline, CDR1 is SNHLY, CDR2 FYNNEI. V was cut by 1 base and J by 0 bases, with 5 bases left in between. The CDR3 nucleotides read TGTGCCAGCAGTGAAGGTATGAGCACAGATACGCAGTATTTT. This translates into CASSEGMSTDTQYF.

Of note for this clone: One junction end disagrees with the germline gene, perhaps due to a read error. The CDR3 region has the DNA TGTGCCAGCAGTCCCTCCTCAGGGGGCATCGCTGAGGCTTTCTTT. Translating gives CASSPSSGGIAEAFF. This sequence joins TRBV28 and TRBJ1-1; 8 positions agree with TRBD1. Germline CDR1 is MDHEN and CDR2 is SYDVKM. The CDR3 runs to 15 residues.

This rearrangement joins TRBV2 to TRBJ2-5, with D hard to call. With 7 bases removed from V and 3 bases from J, the gap between germline ends came to 6 bases. This CDR3 contains 11 residues. CDR1 is SNHLY and CDR2 is FYNNEI in the germline V gene. The CDR3: CASKAEETQYF. The CDR3 bases are TGTGCCAGCAAGGCGGAAGAGACCCAGTACTTC.

The genes are TRBV6-5 and TRBJ2-2; TRBD1 agrees at 7 bases. The trim removed 4 bases at V and 7 bases at J, leaving 9 bases unmatched. CDR1 is MNHEY, CDR2 SVGAGI, per germline. The CDR3 runs 15 residues. Here the CDR3 reads CASSFRQGLDGELFF. As DNA, the CDR3 is TGTGCCAGCAGTTTCCGACAGGGATTAGACGGGGAGCTGTTTTTT.

This clone was counted a few times. The rearrangement links TRBV4-1 to TRBJ2-1, with 7 bases matching TRBD2. The CDR3 totals 17 residues. V dropped 1 base and J dropped 2; count of bases not matched to a gene: 8. Germline V lookup: CDR1 MGHRA, CDR2 YSYEKL. The chain's CDR3 is CASSQGASSGTYNEQFF. CDR3 bases: TGCGCCAGCAGCCAAGGGGCCTCTAGCGGAACCTACAATGAGCAGTTCTTC.

The chain is built from TRBV7-9 and TRBJ2-1; weak D call: TRBD2 (6 bases). CDR1 is SEHNR, CDR2 FQNEAQ, per germline (reference sequence). The V end was cut by 5 bases, the J end by 0 bases, with 14 bases between. The CDR3 loop spans 16 amino acids. As DNA, the CDR3 is TGTGCCAGCAGCCACGCCGGGGGAATCTCCTACAATGAGCAGTTCTTC. This codes for CASSHAGGISYNEQFF.

The genes are TRBV27 and TRBJ2-7; TRBD2 aligns across 10 bases. This CDR3 is built from 15 residues. Germline CDR1 is MNHEY and CDR2 is SMNVEV (reference sequence). J lost 3 bases, V lost 2 bases, and 4 bases had no gene match. The CDR3 loop reads CASSLAAGGNYEQYF. Here the CDR3 DNA reads TGTGCCAGCAGTTTAGCAGCGGGGGGGAACTACGAGCAGTACTTC.

V usage is TRBV13 and J usage is TRBJ2-5, with 8 bases that match TRBD2. V lost 6 bases to trimming and J lost 5 bases; unmatched junction nucleotides: 11. The CDR3 loop spans 15 amino acids. Germline V gene lookup returns CDR1 PRHDT and CDR2 FYEKMQ (reference sequence). Here the CDR3 reads CASSRNAGGGETQYF. CDR3 DNA: TGTGCCAGCAGTAGGAATGCGGGGGGCGGTGAGACCCAGTACTTC.

The CDR3 sequence is CASSQGGGKAGEQYF. The CDR3 DNA sequence: TGTGCCAGCAGCCAAGGTGGAGGGAAGGCGGGCGAGCAGTACTTC. The chain is built from TRBV3-1 (or the pseudogene TRBV3-2) and TRBJ2-7, with D perhaps matching TRBD2 (6 bases). CDR1 LGHDT and CDR2 YNNKEL come from the germline V gene (reference sequence). V lost 1 base, J lost 6 bases, and 16 bases lay in between. The CDR3 is 15 residues long.

This chain uses TRBV18 with TRBJ1-5; TRBD1 matches at 8 bases. Germline CDR1 KGHSH, CDR2 LQKENI. The CDR3 covers 14 residues. The V and J ends lost 6 bases and 7 bases, in that order; junction bases with no gene match: 8. Here the CDR3 reads CASSLGQAGQPQHF. CDR3 bases: TGTGCCAGCTCCTTGGGACAGGCAGGCCAGCCCCAGCATTTT.

The V and J genes are TRBV3-1 (or the pseudogene TRBV3-2) and TRBJ1-3, with unresolved D. CDR1 is LGHDT, CDR2 YNNKEL, per germline (reference sequence). This CDR3 has 16 residues. Trimming removed 1 base at V and 4 bases at J, with 14 bases between. The CDR3 loop reads CASSQASGGSGNTIYF. In DNA form, the CDR3 reads TGTGCCAGCAGCCAAGCCTCGGGAGGGAGCGGAAACACCATATATTTT.

This sequence joins TRBV5-6 and TRBJ1-2, with TRBD1 matching over 7 bases. This CDR3 is 12 amino acids long. Germline CDR1 and CDR2: SGHDT and YYEEEE. Trimming removed 4 bases from V and 8 bases from J; junction bases left unmatched: 5. The CDR3 is CASSPDRTGYTF. The CDR3 DNA sequence: TGTGCCAGCAGCCCGGACAGGACGGGCTACACCTTC.

This clone was found a few times. The chain joins TRBV19 to TRBJ2-1; 9 bases map to TRBD2. Trimming cost V 1 base and J 1 base; bases outside gene matches: 14. This CDR3 is built from 20 residues. Germline V gene data show CDR1 as LNHDA and CDR2 as SQIVND (reference sequence). CDR3 sequence: CASSIGGRGRVIRSYNEQFF. CDR3 coding DNA: TGTGCCAGTAGTATAGGGGGTCGCGGGAGGGTTATTAGGTCCTACAATGAGCAGTTCTTC.

The chain carries TRBV23-1 and TRBJ1-6; the match to TRBD1 covers 7 bases. TRBV23-1 is an open reading frame, and its role is uncertain. Trimming removed 4 bases from V and 5 bases from J; junction bases left unmatched: 17. This CDR3 comprises 19 residues. CDR3 protein: CASSLGGQAPSWDNSPLHF. The CDR3 region has the DNA TGCGCCAGCAGTCTAGGAGGACAGGCCCCCTCTTGGGATAATTCACCCCTCCACTTT.

The chain carries TRBV11-3 and TRBJ2-1; 12 positions agree with TRBD2. Germline assignment: CDR1 SGHNT and CDR2 YENEEA. With 3 bases clipped from V and 6 bases from J, the junction kept 3 bases outside the gene matches. The length of the CDR3 is 15 residues. As DNA, the CDR3 is TGTGCCAGCAGCTTTGCTAGCGGGAGGGCCAATGAGCAGTTCTTC. Protein sequence: CASSFASGRANEQFF.

The rearrangement uses TRBV4-2 and TRBJ1-1; D is perhaps TRBD1 (5 bases). The length of the CDR3 is 15 residues. V was trimmed by 7 bases and J by 5 bases, leaving 20 bases between them. The germline V gene encodes CDR1 LGHNA and CDR2 YNFKEQ. The CDR3 reads CASTGPARGGTEAFF. The CDR3 bases are TGTGCCAGCACAGGGCCTGCGCGGGGAGGGACTGAAGCTTTCTTT.

The rearrangement links TRBV5-1 to TRBJ2-7, with 8 bases fitting TRBD2. Germline V gives CDR1 SGHRS, CDR2 YFSETQ. The CDR3 length is 15 residues. Trimming removed 4 bases from V and 0 bases from J; junction bases left unmatched: 6. CDR3 sequence (DNA): TGCGCCAGCAGCCCGCTAGCGGGTAGCTCCTACGAGCAGTACGTC. Translation: CASSPLAGSSYEQYV.

The rearrangement links TRBV5-1 to TRBJ2-3; D unresolved. This CDR3 contains 12 residues. CDR1 SGHRS and CDR2 YFSETQ come from the germline V gene. V shed 7 bases and J shed 1 base, with 7 bases lying between them. The CDR3: CASRRGTDTQYF. The CDR3 nucleotides are TGCGCCAGCCGAAGAGGCACAGATACGCAGTATTTT.

This chain connects TRBV18 to TRBJ2-2, with 8 bases fitting TRBD1. There are 15 residues in the CDR3. V lost 1 base to trimming and J lost 8 bases; unmatched junction nucleotides: 6. The germline V gene encodes CDR1 KGHSH and CDR2 LQKENI. CDR3 loop: CASSPRQGASGELFF. In nucleotides, the CDR3 is TGTGCCAGCTCACCACGGCAGGGGGCGAGTGGGGAGCTGTTTTTT.

The chain carries TRBV19 and TRBJ1-5; D uncertain. The germline V and J ends were trimmed by 1 base and 3 bases, with 10 bases remaining between them. CDR1 and CDR2 from the germline V gene are LNHDA and SQIVND (reference sequence). CDR3 size: 15 residues. CDR3 sequence (DNA): TGTGCCAGTAGTATAGTGGGCAGGTACAATCAGCCCCAGCATTTT. It yields the protein CASSIVGRYNQPQHF.

The genes are TRBV10-2 and TRBJ2-7, with D uncertain. The germline gives CDR1 WSHSY, CDR2 SAAADI. Between the trimmed V and J ends, which lost 4 bases and 2 bases, there was a span of 9 bases. This CDR3 spans 13 amino acids. CDR3 DNA sequence: TGCGCCAGCAGTGTGGGCGCTGCCTACGAGCAGTACTTC. This translates into CASSVGAAYEQYF.

The chain recombines TRBV2 with TRBJ2-5; 11 nucleotides line up with TRBD2. The CDR3 totals 15 residues. Trimming took 7 bases from V and 4 from J; bases not matched to a gene: 8. Germline CDR1 is SNHLY and CDR2 is FYNNEI. The CDR3 spells CASTERGLAVETQYF. CDR3 DNA: TGTGCCAGCACCGAAAGGGGACTAGCGGTAGAGACCCAGTACTTC.

This clone occurred once. The chain employs TRBV7-3 and TRBJ2-2; 8 bases match TRBD2. The V gene end was trimmed by 2 bases and the J gene end by 8 bases; junction bases not matched to a gene: 7. The CDR3 runs 15 residues. Germline V gene data show CDR1 as SGHTA and CDR2 as FQGTGA. CDR3 region: CASSLLGTSPGELFF. In DNA, the CDR3 is TGTGCCAGCAGCTTACTAGGGACTAGTCCTGGGGAGCTGTTTTTT.